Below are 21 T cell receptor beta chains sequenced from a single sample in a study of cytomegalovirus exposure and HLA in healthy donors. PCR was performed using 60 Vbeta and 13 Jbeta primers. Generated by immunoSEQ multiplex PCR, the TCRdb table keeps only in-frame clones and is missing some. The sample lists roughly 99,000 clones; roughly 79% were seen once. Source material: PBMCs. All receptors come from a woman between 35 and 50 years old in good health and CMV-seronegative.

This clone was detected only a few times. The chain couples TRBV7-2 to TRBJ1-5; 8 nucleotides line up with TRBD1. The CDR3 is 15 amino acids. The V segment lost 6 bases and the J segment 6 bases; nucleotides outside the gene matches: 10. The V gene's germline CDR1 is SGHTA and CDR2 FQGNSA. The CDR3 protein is CASSLGQARGQPQHF. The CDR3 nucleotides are TGTGCCAGCAGTTTGGGACAGGCCAGGGGTCAGCCCCAGCATTTT.

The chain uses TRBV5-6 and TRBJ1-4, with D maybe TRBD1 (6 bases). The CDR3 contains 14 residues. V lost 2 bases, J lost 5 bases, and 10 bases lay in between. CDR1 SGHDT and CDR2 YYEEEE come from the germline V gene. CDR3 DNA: TGTGCCAGCAGCTTCGGGACACACAATGAAAAACTGTTTTTT. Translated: CASSFGTHNEKLFF. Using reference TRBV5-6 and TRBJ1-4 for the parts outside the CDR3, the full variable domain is DAGVTQSPTHLIKTRGQQVTLRCSPKSGHDTVSWYQQALGQGPQFIFQYYEEEERQRGNFPDRFSGHQFPNYSSELNVNALLLGDSALYLCASSFGTHNEKLFFGSGTQLSVL.

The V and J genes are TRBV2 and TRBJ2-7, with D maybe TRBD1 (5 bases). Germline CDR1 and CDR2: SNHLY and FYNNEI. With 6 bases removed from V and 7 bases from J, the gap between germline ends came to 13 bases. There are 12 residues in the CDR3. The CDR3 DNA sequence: TGTGCCAGCAGAGACAGCGTGGGGGAGCAGTACTTC. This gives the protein CASRDSVGEQYF. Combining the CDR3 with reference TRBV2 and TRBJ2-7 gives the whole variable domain EPEVTQTPSHQVTQMGQEVILRCVPISNHLYFYWYRQILGQKVEFLVSFYNNEISEKSEIFDDQFSVERPDGSNFTLKIRSTKLEDSAMYFCASRDSVGEQYFGPGTRLTVT.

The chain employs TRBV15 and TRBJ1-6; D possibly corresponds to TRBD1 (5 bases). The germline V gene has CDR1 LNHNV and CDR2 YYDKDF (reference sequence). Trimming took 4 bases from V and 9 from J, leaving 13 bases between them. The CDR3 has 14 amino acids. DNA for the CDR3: TGTGCCACCAGCAAGGCCGGGACTGGTTCACCCCTCCACTTT. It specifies CATSKAGTGSPLHF.

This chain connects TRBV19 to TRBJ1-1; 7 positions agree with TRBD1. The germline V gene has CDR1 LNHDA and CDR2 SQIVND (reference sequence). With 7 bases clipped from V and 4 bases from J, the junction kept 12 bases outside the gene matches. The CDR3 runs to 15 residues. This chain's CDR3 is CASNPLQGLITEAFF. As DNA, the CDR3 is TGTGCCAGTAACCCCCTACAGGGGTTGATCACTGAAGCTTTCTTT.

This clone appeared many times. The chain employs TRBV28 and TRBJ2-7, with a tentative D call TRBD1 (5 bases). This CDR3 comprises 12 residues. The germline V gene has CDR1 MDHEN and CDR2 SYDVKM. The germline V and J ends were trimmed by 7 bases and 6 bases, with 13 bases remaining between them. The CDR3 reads CASTPMGREQYF. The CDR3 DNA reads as TGTGCCAGCACCCCGATGGGGCGCGAGCAGTACTTC.

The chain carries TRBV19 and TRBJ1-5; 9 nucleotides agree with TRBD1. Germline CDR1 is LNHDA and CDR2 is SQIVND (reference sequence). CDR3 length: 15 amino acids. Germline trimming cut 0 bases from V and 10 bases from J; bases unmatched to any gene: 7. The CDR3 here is CASSIDWDRVRPQHF. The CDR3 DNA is TGTGCCAGTAGTATAGATTGGGACAGGGTCCGACCCCAGCATTTT.

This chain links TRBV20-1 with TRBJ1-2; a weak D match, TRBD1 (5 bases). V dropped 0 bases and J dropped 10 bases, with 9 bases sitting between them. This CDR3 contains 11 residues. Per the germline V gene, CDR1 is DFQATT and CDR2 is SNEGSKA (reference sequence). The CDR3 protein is CSARDRVAYTF. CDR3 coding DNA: TGCAGTGCTAGAGACAGGGTAGCCTACACCTTC.

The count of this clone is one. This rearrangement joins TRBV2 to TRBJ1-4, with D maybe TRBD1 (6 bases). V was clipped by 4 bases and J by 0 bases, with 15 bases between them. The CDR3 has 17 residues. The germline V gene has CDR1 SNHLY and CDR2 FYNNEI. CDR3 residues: CASSVQGPVATNEKLFF. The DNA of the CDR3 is TGTGCCAGCAGTGTCCAGGGGCCTGTTGCAACTAATGAAAAACTGTTTTTT. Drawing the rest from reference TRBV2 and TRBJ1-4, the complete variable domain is EPEVTQTPSHQVTQMGQEVILRCVPISNHLYFYWYRQILGQKVEFLVSFYNNEISEKSEIFDDQFSVERPDGSNFTLKIRSTKLEDSAMYFCASSVQGPVATNEKLFFGSGTQLSVL.

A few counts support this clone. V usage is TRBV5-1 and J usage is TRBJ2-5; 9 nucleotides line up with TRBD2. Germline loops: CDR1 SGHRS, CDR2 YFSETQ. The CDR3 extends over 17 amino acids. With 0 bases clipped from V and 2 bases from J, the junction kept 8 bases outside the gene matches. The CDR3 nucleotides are TGCGCCAGCAGCTTGGCGGCTAGCGGGGCACGTCAAGAGACCCAGTACTTC. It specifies CASSLAASGARQETQYF.

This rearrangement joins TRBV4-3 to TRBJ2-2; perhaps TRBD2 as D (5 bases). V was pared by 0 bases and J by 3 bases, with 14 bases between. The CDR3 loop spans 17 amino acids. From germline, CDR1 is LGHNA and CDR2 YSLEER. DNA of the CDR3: TGCGCCAGCAGCCAAGATCGAGGGTCCTCTTACACCGGGGAGCTGTTTTTT. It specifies CASSQDRGSSYTGELFF.

In DNA, the CDR3 is TGCGCCAGCAGCTTGGTCGTTAGCACCGGGGAGCTGTTTTTT. Protein: CASSLVVSTGELFF. The V gene is TRBV5-1, the J gene TRBJ2-2; no clear D gene. V lost 0 bases to trimming and J lost 4 bases, with 7 bases between them. CDR1 and CDR2 from the germline V gene are SGHRS and YFSETQ. The CDR3 covers 14 residues.

The CDR3 sequence: CASSAAGVGEQYF. For the CDR3, the DNA is TGTGCCAGCAGCGCGGCCGGGGTGGGTGAGCAGTACTTC. This chain connects TRBV11-2 to TRBJ2-7, with D possibly being TRBD2 (5 bases). CDR3 length: 13 amino acids. Germline V gene sequence: CDR1 SGHAT, CDR2 FQNNGV. Trimming took 5 bases from V and 7 from J, leaving 15 bases between them.

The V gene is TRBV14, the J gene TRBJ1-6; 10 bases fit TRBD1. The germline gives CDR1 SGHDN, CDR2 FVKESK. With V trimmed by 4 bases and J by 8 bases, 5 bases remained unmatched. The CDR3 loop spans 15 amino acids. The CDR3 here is CASSPQTGGYSPLHF. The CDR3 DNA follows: TGTGCCAGCAGCCCCCAGACAGGGGGCTATTCACCCCTCCACTTT.

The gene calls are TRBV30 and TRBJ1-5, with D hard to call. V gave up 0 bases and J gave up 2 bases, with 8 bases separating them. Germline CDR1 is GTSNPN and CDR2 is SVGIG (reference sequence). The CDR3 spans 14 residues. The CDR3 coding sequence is TGTGCCTGGAGTGTAGCGAGGGGCAATCAGCCCCAGCATTTT. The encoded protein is CAWSVARGNQPQHF. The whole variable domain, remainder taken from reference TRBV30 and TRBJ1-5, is SQTIHQWPATLVQPVGSPLSLECTVEGTSNPNLYWYRQAAGRGLQLLFYSVGIGQISSEVPQNLSASRPQDRQFILSSKKLLLSDSGFYLCAWSVARGNQPQHFGDGTRLSIL.

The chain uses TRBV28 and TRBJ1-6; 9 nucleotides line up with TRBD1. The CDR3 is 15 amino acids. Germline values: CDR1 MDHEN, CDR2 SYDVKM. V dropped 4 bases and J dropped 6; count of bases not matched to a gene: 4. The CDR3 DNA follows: TGTGCCAGCAGTTGGCGGGGACAGGGTAATTCACCCCTCCACTTT. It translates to CASSWRGQGNSPLHF.

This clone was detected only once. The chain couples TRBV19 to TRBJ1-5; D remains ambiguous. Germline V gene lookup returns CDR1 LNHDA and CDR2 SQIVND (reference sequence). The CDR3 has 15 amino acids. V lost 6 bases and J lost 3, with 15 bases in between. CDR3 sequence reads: CASSNGSPTNQPQHF. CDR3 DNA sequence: TGTGCCAGTAGCAACGGGTCCCCGACCAATCAGCCCCAGCATTTT.

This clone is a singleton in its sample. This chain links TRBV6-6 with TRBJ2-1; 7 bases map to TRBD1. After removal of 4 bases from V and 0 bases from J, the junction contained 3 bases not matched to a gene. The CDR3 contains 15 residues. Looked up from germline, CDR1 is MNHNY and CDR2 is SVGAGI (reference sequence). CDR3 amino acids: CASSWYRGSYNEQFF. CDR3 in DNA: TGTGCCAGCAGTTGGTACAGGGGCTCCTACAATGAGCAGTTCTTC.

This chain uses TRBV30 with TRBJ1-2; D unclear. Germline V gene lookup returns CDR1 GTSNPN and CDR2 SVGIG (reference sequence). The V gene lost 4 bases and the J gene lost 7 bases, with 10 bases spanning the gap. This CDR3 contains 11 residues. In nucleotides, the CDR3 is TGTGCCTGGACCCTAACGGGTGGCTACACCTTC. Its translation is CAWTLTGGYTF.

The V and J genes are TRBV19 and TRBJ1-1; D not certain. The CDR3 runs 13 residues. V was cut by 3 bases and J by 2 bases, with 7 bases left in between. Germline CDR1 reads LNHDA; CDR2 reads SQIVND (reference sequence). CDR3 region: CASSMRVNTEAFF. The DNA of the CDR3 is TGTGCCAGTAGTATGAGGGTAAACACTGAAGCTTTCTTT.

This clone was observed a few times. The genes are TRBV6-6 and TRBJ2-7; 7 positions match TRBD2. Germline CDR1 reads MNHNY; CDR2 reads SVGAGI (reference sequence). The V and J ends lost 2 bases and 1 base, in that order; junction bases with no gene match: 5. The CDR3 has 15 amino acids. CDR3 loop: CASSYGTGLSYEQYF. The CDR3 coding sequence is TGTGCCAGCAGTTACGGTACGGGACTATCCTACGAGCAGTACTTC.